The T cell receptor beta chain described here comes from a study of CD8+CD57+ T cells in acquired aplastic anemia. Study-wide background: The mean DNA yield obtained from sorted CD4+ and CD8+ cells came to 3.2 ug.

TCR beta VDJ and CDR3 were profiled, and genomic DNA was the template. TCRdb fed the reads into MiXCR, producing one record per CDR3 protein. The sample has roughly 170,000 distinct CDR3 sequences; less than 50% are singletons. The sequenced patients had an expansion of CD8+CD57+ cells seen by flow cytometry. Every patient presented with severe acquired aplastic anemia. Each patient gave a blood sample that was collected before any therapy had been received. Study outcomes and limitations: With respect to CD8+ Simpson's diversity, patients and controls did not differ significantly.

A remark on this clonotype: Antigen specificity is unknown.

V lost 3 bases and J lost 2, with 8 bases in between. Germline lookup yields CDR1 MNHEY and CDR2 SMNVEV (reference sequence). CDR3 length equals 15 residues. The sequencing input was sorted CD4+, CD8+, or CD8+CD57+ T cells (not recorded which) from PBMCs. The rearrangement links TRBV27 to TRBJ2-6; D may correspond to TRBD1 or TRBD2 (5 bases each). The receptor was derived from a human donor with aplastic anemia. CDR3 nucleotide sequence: TGTGCCAGCAGTTTCCGGGGCACTGGGGCCAACGTCCTGACTTTC. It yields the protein CASSFRGTGANVLTF. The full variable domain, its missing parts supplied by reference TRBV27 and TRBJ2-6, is EAQVTQNPRYLITVTGKKLTVTCSQNMNHEYMSWYRQDPGLGLRQIYYSMNVEVTDKGDVPEGYKVSRKEKRNFPLILESPSPNQTSLYFCASSFRGTGANVLTFGAGSRLTVL.